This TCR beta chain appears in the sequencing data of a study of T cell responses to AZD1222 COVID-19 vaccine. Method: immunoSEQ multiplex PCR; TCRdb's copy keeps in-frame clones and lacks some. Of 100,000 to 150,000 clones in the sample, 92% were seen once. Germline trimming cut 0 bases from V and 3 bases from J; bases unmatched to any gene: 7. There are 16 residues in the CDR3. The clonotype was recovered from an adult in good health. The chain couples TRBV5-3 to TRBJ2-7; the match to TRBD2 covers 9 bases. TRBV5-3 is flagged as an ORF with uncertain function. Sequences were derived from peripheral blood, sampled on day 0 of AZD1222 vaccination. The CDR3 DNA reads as TGTGCCAGAAGCTTGGAGCTAGCGGGACTTGTCTACGAGCAGTACTTC. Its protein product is CARSLELAGLVYEQYF.